One and the same sample provided the 6 T cell receptor beta chains below, sequenced in a study of blood T cell repertoires in COVID-19. TCRdb's table, derived via immunoSEQ multiplex PCR, lists solely in-frame clones and lacks some. The table has 75,000 to 85,000 clones, 88% seen once; the top ten hold 5.8%. Sequencing was performed on peripheral blood. These receptors originate from a man aged 45 to 65 with active COVID-19.

This chain uses TRBV29-1 with TRBJ2-1, with 8 bases lining up with TRBD1. The germline CDR1 and CDR2 sequences are SQVTM and ANQGSEA. The CDR3 extends over 14 amino acids. After removal of 7 bases from V and 6 bases from J, the junction contained 11 bases not matched to a gene. As DNA, the CDR3 is TGCAGCGCTAAGACAGGGGCTGAGGGCAATGAGCAGTTCTTC. Its protein is CSAKTGAEGNEQFF.

The chain couples TRBV7-2 to TRBJ2-3; weak D call: TRBD2 (6 bases). The length of the CDR3 is 17 residues. Germline loops: CDR1 SGHTA, CDR2 FQGNSA. Deletions cut 6 bases from V and 4 bases from J, with 23 bases between. The DNA of the CDR3 is TGTGCCAGCAGTCCTAACGAGGTCGGGAGAAAACCAGATACGCAGTATTTT. It encodes CASSPNEVGRKPDTQYF. Variable domain in full (rest from reference TRBV7-2 and TRBJ2-3): GAGVSQSPSNKVTEKGKDVELRCDPISGHTALYWYRQSLGQGLEFLIYFQGNSAPDKSGLPSDRFSAERTGGSVSTLTIQRTQQEDSAVYLCASSPNEVGRKPDTQYFGPGTRLTVL.

The sample holds a few counts of this clone. The J gene is TRBJ1-6, the V gene TRBV9, with TRBD1 matching 7 bases. The CDR3 extends over 16 amino acids. Unmatched junction bases numbered 11, after V lost 3 bases and J lost 8 bases. Germline CDR1 and CDR2: SGDLS and YYNGEE. The CDR3 reads CASSAGTVAYDSPLHF. The CDR3 nucleotides read TGTGCCAGCAGCGCCGGGACAGTGGCTTATGATTCACCCCTCCACTTT.

The genes are TRBV19 and TRBJ1-1; D perhaps matches TRBD1 (6 bases). The CDR3 spans 12 residues. V lost 3 bases to trimming and J lost 7 bases, with 9 bases between them. The V gene's germline CDR1 is LNHDA and CDR2 SQIVND (reference sequence). The CDR3 is CASSMRGSEAFF. CDR3 DNA sequence: TGTGCCAGTAGTATGAGGGGGAGTGAAGCTTTCTTT. The full variable domain, completed using reference TRBV19 and TRBJ1-1, is DGGITQSPKYLFRKEGQNVTLSCEQNLNHDAMYWYRQDPGQGLRLIYYSQIVNDFQKGDIAEGYSVSREKKESFPLTVTSAQKNPTAFYLCASSMRGSEAFFGQGTRLTVV.

V usage is TRBV4-2 and J usage is TRBJ2-7, with 8 bases fitting TRBD2. CDR1 and CDR2 from the germline V gene are LGHNA and YNFKEQ. The CDR3 has 18 amino acids. Trimming at V came to 0 bases and at J to 4 bases, leaving 14 bases not matched to a gene. CDR3 amino acids: CASSQDVGPEGGRYEQYF. The CDR3 DNA reads TGTGCCAGCAGCCAAGATGTGGGACCGGAGGGCGGGAGGTACGAGCAGTACTTC.

The chain is built from TRBV7-2 and TRBJ2-3; D is possibly TRBD1 (6 bases). V was pared by 5 bases and J by 8 bases, with 17 bases between. The V gene's germline CDR1 is SGHTA and CDR2 FQGNSA. The CDR3 runs to 14 residues. The CDR3 coding sequence is TGTGCCAGCAGCGACAACTGGACAGAGGGTACGCAGTATTTT. Translated, it gives CASSDNWTEGTQYF.